The 14 T cell receptor beta chains below all came from one sample that was sequenced in a study of blood T cell repertoires in COVID-19. This table comes from immunoSEQ multiplex PCR, and its TCRdb copy is limited to in-frame clones, with some not included. The sample lists roughly 130,000 clones; about 74% were seen once. Material: peripheral blood. The receptor source for this set is a man in his fifties or sixties with acute or convalescent COVID-19.

The chain has TRBV7-6 and TRBJ2-2; 8 nucleotides agree with TRBD2. CDR3 size: 17 residues. Germline V gives CDR1 SGHVS, CDR2 FNYEAQ. V was clipped by 1 base and J by 4 bases; unmatched bases: 8. The CDR3 bases are TGTGCCAGCAGCTTAGACCCGGGACTAGTTGGCACCGGGGAGCTGTTTTTT. This sequence encodes CASSLDPGLVGTGELFF.

The chain couples TRBV7-2 to TRBJ1-3, with 7 bases identical to TRBD1. Trimming took 2 bases from V and 2 from J; bases not matched to a gene: 3. CDR1 SGHTA and CDR2 FQGNSA come from the germline V gene. CDR3 length: 15 amino acids. The CDR3 spells CASSLTQGAGNTIYF. CDR3 in DNA: TGTGCCAGCAGCTTAACCCAGGGGGCTGGAAACACCATATATTTT.

In this sample, this clone turned up a few times. The chain uses TRBV19 and TRBJ1-5; D is undetermined. The CDR3 runs to 15 residues. V was shortened by 7 bases and J by 0 bases, with 13 bases between the two germline ends. Germline loops: CDR1 LNHDA, CDR2 SQIVND (reference sequence). CDR3 in amino acids: CASTQEGYSNQPQHF. The DNA for the CDR3 is TGTGCCAGTACCCAAGAGGGATATAGCAATCAGCCCCAGCATTTT. Using reference TRBV19 and TRBJ1-5 for the parts outside the CDR3, the full variable domain is DGGITQSPKYLFRKEGQNVTLSCEQNLNHDAMYWYRQDPGQGLRLIYYSQIVNDFQKGDIAEGYSVSREKKESFPLTVTSAQKNPTAFYLCASTQEGYSNQPQHFGDGTRLSIL.

V is TRBV29-1 and J is TRBJ2-5, with D possibly matching TRBD2 (5 bases). Trimming stripped 4 bases from V and 5 bases from J, with 11 bases between. The CDR3 is 12 residues long. Looked up from germline, CDR1 is SQVTM and CDR2 is ANQGSEA. The CDR3 reads CSVGIGSETQYF. CDR3 DNA: TGCAGCGTTGGCATAGGGAGCGAGACCCAGTACTTC.

This clone showed up just once. This chain joins TRBV19 and TRBJ1-5; the match to TRBD1 covers 9 bases. CDR1 LNHDA and CDR2 SQIVND come from the germline V gene (reference sequence). After removal of 6 bases from V and 4 bases from J, the junction contained 19 bases not matched to a gene. The CDR3 spans 19 residues. The CDR3 bases are TGTGCCAGTAGCACAACTCTCGGGACAGGGAACGTAGGAAATCAGCCCCAGCATTTT. Translating it yields CASSTTLGTGNVGNQPQHF.

This chain joins TRBV6-5 and TRBJ2-1, with D maybe TRBD2 (6 bases). This CDR3 spans 15 amino acids. Trimming pared 5 bases from V and 1 base from J, leaving 12 bases between. Germline CDR1 and CDR2: MNHEY and SVGAGI. The CDR3 coding sequence is TGTGCCAGCAGTCGAGTCGGGGGTTCCTACAATGAGCAGTTCTTC. Translated, it gives CASSRVGGSYNEQFF.

The rearrangement links TRBV18 to TRBJ2-1; weak D call: TRBD1 (5 bases). The CDR3 is 12 amino acids. V lost 3 bases to trimming and J lost 8 bases, with 8 bases between them. The V gene's germline CDR1 is KGHSH and CDR2 LQKENI. This CDR3 is CASSPRRDEQFF. The CDR3 DNA is TGTGCCAGCTCACCCCGCAGGGATGAGCAGTTCTTC.

This chain connects TRBV19 to TRBJ1-2; 7 bases agree with TRBD1. The V segment lost 6 bases and the J segment 8 bases; nucleotides outside the gene matches: 12. The CDR3 spans 14 residues. Germline lookup yields CDR1 LNHDA and CDR2 SQIVND (reference sequence). CDR3 nucleotide sequence: TGTGCCAGTAGCGCAGGAGACAGGGATCGCGGCTACACCTTC. This encodes CASSAGDRDRGYTF.

The J gene is TRBJ1-6, the V gene TRBV3-1 (or the pseudogene TRBV3-2); 7 bases agree with TRBD1. Germline CDR1 LGHDT, CDR2 YNNKEL (reference sequence). The CDR3 is 19 residues long. Trimming removed 4 bases from V and 8 bases from J; junction bases left unmatched: 20. CDR3 nucleotides: TGTGCCAGCAGCCCCTCTCTTGCCGCCAGGGGGATAGATCATTCACCCCTCCACTTT. Protein: CASSPSLAARGIDHSPLHF.

The count of this clone is one. V usage is TRBV6-5 and J usage is TRBJ2-6; 7 positions match TRBD1. V dropped 10 bases and J dropped 0; count of bases not matched to a gene: 6. CDR3 length: 15 amino acids. CDR1 MNHEY and CDR2 SVGAGI come from the germline V gene. The DNA of the CDR3 is TGTGCCACCGCGGCAGGGGGCTCTGGGGCCAACGTCCTGACTTTC. It yields the protein CATAAGGSGANVLTF.

In this sample, this clone turned up once. This chain connects TRBV24-1 to TRBJ2-1; 8 bases align to TRBD1. CDR1 is KGHDR and CDR2 is SFDVKD in the germline V gene. The CDR3 extends over 16 amino acids. Trimming cost V 3 bases and J 7 bases; bases outside gene matches: 10. CDR3 coding DNA: TGTGCCACCAGTGATAGTGACAGGGGCGCTCTTAATGAGCAGTTCTTC. Amino acids: CATSDSDRGALNEQFF.

The chain employs TRBV5-4 and TRBJ1-3, with 9 nucleotides matching TRBD1. The junction had 5 bases not matched to a gene; V was cut back by 4 bases and J by 3 bases. This CDR3 has 15 residues. Germline V CDR1 and CDR2: SGHNT, YYREEE (reference sequence). This CDR3 reads CASSTDRGSGNTIYF. DNA for the CDR3: TGTGCCAGCAGCACCGACAGGGGGAGTGGAAACACCATATATTTT.

This clone is a singleton in its sample. The chain's CDR3 is CASSPLTGDMNTEAFF. The DNA of the CDR3 is TGTGCCAGTAGTCCCCTGACAGGGGATATGAACACTGAAGCTTTCTTT. V and J are TRBV19 and TRBJ1-1; 8 bases map to TRBD1. Trimming took 5 bases from V and 0 from J; bases not matched to a gene: 8. The CDR3 contains 16 residues. CDR1 LNHDA and CDR2 SQIVND come from the germline V gene (reference sequence).

The CDR3 coding sequence is TGCGCCAGCAGCTTGGACGGACAGGAACATTCACCCCTCCACTTT. Residues: CASSLDGQEHSPLHF. V and J are TRBV5-1 and TRBJ1-6; TRBD1 agrees at 7 bases. J was trimmed by 8 bases and V by 0 bases; bases with no gene match: 5. CDR1 and CDR2 from the germline V gene are SGHRS and YFSETQ. The CDR3 extends over 15 amino acids.